Listed here are 15 T cell receptor beta chains from one sample, sequenced in a study of blood T cell repertoires in COVID-19. TCRdb's table, derived via immunoSEQ multiplex PCR, lists solely in-frame clones and lacks some. The repertoire holds roughly 130,000 clones, with roughly 77% as singletons. The source material was peripheral blood. The receptors were sampled from a woman in her 70s with COVID-19, enrolled during active disease.

This clone turned up a few times. The gene calls are TRBV7-3 and TRBJ2-2; 8 bases line up with TRBD2. Trimming cost V 5 bases and J 3 bases; bases outside gene matches: 8. CDR1 is SGHTA and CDR2 is FQGTGA in the germline V gene. The CDR3 extends over 16 amino acids. This chain's CDR3 is CASSLRGGGYTGELFF. The CDR3 nucleotides are TGTGCCAGCAGCCTTAGGGGCGGGGGGTACACCGGGGAGCTGTTTTTT.

Details on this clone: A read error may produce the germline difference seen at one junction end. V usage is TRBV18 and J usage is TRBJ2-7, with D hard to call. Germline V gene sequence: CDR1 KGHSH, CDR2 LQKENI. The CDR3 spans 14 residues. The CDR3 DNA follows: TGTGCCAGCTCACCACCGGCAGGTCCATACGGGCAGTACTTC. It translates to CASSPPAGPYGQYF. The full variable domain, rest sourced from reference TRBV18 and TRBJ2-7, is NAGVMQNPRHLVRRRGQEARLRCSPMKGHSHVYWYRQLPEEGLKFMVYLQKENIIDESGMPKERFSAEFPKEGPSILRIQQVVRGDSAAYFCASSPPAGPYGQYFGPGTRLTVT.

On this clone: The identical CDR3 is also encoded by other nucleotide sequences in the sample. CDR3 residues: CASSLGTSGGETQYF. The CDR3 region has the DNA TGTGCCAGCAGCTTGGGGACTAGCGGGGGGGAGACCCAGTACTTC. The rearrangement links TRBV5-4 to TRBJ2-5; 14 bases map to TRBD2. The V gene's germline CDR1 is SGHNT and CDR2 YYREEE (reference sequence). Trimming cost V 0 bases and J 5 bases; bases outside gene matches: 0. The CDR3 consists of 15 residues.

The V gene is TRBV5-1, the J gene TRBJ1-4; TRBD1 matches 8 bases. V lost 4 bases and J lost 8; bases outside the gene matches: 13. The CDR3 sequence is 16 residues long. In germline, CDR1 is SGHRS, CDR2 YFSETQ. This CDR3 reads CASSLSGQGQGEKLFF. The CDR3 nucleotides read TGCGCCAGCAGCCTCTCAGGACAGGGCCAAGGGGAAAAACTGTTTTTT.

This clone has a single count. The chain uses TRBV18 and TRBJ1-2, with 7 bases identical to TRBD1. V lost 6 bases and J lost 2; bases outside the gene matches: 3. Germline loops: CDR1 KGHSH, CDR2 LQKENI. The CDR3 is 13 amino acids. CDR3 DNA sequence: TGTGCCAGCTCTCAGGACAGGAACTATGGCTACACCTTC. Its protein is CASSQDRNYGYTF. Full variable domain (remainder filled in from reference TRBV18 and TRBJ1-2): NAGVMQNPRHLVRRRGQEARLRCSPMKGHSHVYWYRQLPEEGLKFMVYLQKENIIDESGMPKERFSAEFPKEGPSILRIQQVVRGDSAAYFCASSQDRNYGYTFGSGTRLTVV.

This clone has a handful of counts. The chain is built from TRBV5-5 and TRBJ2-7; the D gene is possibly TRBD2 (6 bases). The germline CDR1 and CDR2 sequences are SGHKS and YYEKEE (reference sequence). This CDR3 region has 14 residues. Between the trimmed V and J ends, which lost 2 bases and 4 bases, there was a span of 13 bases. The CDR3 protein is CASSFGSEGYEQYF. The CDR3 coding sequence is TGTGCCAGCAGCTTTGGTTCGGAGGGGTACGAGCAGTACTTC.

The chain has TRBV28 and TRBJ1-5; D is perhaps TRBD1 (6 bases). Between the trimmed V and J ends, which lost 6 bases and 0 bases, there was a span of 18 bases. This CDR3 has 17 amino acids. The germline V gene encodes CDR1 MDHEN and CDR2 SYDVKM. CDR3 in amino acids: CASSPIAGQSSNQPQHF. In DNA, the CDR3 is TGTGCCAGCAGCCCTATCGCCGGACAGAGTAGCAATCAGCCCCAGCATTTT.

The chain is built from TRBV5-6 and TRBJ2-2; 8 bases are a match to TRBD1. V was pared by 0 bases and J by 5 bases, with 3 bases of the junction left unmatched. This CDR3 comprises 15 residues. Germline V gene data show CDR1 as SGHDT and CDR2 as YYEEEE. The CDR3 DNA follows: TGTGCCAGCAGCTTGGGAGACAGGGGAACCGGGGAGCTGTTTTTT. Amino acids: CASSLGDRGTGELFF.

As concerns this clone: Within the sample, other DNA sequences also encode this same CDR3. V and J are TRBV19 and TRBJ1-1; D gene uncertain. The CDR3 length is 13 residues. Germline V gene data show CDR1 as LNHDA and CDR2 as SQIVND (reference sequence). The V and J ends lost 3 bases and 0 bases respectively, with 5 bases between them. Here the CDR3 reads CASSIGVNTEAFF. The CDR3 bases are TGTGCCAGTAGTATTGGAGTGAACACTGAAGCTTTCTTT.

The chain employs TRBV30 and TRBJ1-6; 10 bases are a match to TRBD1. Germline V gene sequence: CDR1 GTSNPN, CDR2 SVGIG (reference sequence). There are 15 residues in the CDR3. V shed 7 bases and J 0 bases; nucleotides not matched to a gene: 3. The CDR3 region is CASDRGSSYNSPLHF. The CDR3 nucleotides read TGTGCCTCGGACAGGGGGAGCTCCTATAATTCACCCCTCCACTTT.

This clone has a single count. The chain links TRBV11-2 to TRBJ1-3; tentatively, D is TRBD1 (6 bases). V shed 5 bases and J shed 3 bases, with 11 bases lying between them. The CDR3 is 14 residues long. Per the germline V gene, CDR1 is SGHAT and CDR2 is FQNNGV. CDR3 protein: CASSPTGSGNTIYF. CDR3 in DNA: TGTGCCAGCAGCCCCACAGGGAGTGGAAACACCATATATTTT.

This chain joins TRBV4-1 and TRBJ2-7; 9 bases fit TRBD2. The CDR3 has 15 amino acids. After removal of 0 bases from V and 7 bases from J, the junction contained 7 bases not matched to a gene. CDR1 and CDR2 (germline): MGHRA, YSYEKL. CDR3 in DNA: TGCGCCAGCAGCCAAGATATTGCGGGGGGGCGGGAGCAGTACTTC. Amino acid sequence: CASSQDIAGGREQYF.

The chain carries TRBV19 and TRBJ1-1, with 9 bases aligning to TRBD1. Germline V lookup: CDR1 LNHDA, CDR2 SQIVND (reference sequence). J gave up 5 bases and V 3 bases, and 7 bases lay outside the gene matches. The CDR3 is made up of 15 amino acids. CDR3 in amino acids: CASSIRPGQGTEAFF. Written as DNA, the CDR3 is TGTGCCAGTAGTATTAGACCGGGACAGGGTACTGAAGCTTTCTTT.

The chain carries TRBV7-7 and TRBJ2-7; the D is unclear. V lost 2 bases to trimming and J lost 6 bases, with 11 bases between them. This CDR3 spans 13 amino acids. The V gene's germline CDR1 is SSHAT and CDR2 FNYEAQ (reference sequence). This CDR3 is CASSLTTSGEQYF. The DNA for the CDR3 is TGTGCCAGCAGCTTAACCACATCGGGCGAGCAGTACTTC.

The chain carries TRBV7-3 and TRBJ2-5, with D perhaps TRBD2 (5 bases). The germline V gene encodes CDR1 SGHTA and CDR2 FQGTGA. Trimming cost V 0 bases and J 5 bases, with 10 bases left between them. The CDR3 totals 14 residues. The CDR3 loop reads CASSLTRASETQYF. The CDR3 region has the DNA TGTGCCAGCAGCTTAACGAGGGCTAGTGAGACCCAGTACTTC.